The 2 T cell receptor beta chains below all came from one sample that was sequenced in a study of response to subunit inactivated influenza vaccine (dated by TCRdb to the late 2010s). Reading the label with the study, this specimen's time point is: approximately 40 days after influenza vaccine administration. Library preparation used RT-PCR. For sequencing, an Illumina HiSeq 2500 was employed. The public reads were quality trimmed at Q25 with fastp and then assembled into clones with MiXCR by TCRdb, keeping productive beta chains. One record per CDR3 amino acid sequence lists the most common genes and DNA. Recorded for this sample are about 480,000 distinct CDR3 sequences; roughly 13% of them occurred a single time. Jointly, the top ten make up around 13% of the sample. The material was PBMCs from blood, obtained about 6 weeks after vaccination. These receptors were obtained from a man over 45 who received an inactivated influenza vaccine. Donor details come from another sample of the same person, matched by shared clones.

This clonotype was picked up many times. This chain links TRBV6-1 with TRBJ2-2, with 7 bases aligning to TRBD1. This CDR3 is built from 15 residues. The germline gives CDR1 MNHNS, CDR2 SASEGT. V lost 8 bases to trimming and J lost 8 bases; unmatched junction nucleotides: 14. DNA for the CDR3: TGTGCCAGCCAAGGCGAGGGGGCCGGGATAGGGGAGCTGTTTTTT. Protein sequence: CASQGEGAGIGELFF.

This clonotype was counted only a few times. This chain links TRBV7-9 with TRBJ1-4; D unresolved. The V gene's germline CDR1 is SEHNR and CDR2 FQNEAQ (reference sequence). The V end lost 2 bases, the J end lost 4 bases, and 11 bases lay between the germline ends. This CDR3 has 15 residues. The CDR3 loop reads CASSLTEAYNEKLFF. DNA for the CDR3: TGTGCCAGCAGCTTAACAGAAGCTTATAATGAAAAACTGTTTTTT.